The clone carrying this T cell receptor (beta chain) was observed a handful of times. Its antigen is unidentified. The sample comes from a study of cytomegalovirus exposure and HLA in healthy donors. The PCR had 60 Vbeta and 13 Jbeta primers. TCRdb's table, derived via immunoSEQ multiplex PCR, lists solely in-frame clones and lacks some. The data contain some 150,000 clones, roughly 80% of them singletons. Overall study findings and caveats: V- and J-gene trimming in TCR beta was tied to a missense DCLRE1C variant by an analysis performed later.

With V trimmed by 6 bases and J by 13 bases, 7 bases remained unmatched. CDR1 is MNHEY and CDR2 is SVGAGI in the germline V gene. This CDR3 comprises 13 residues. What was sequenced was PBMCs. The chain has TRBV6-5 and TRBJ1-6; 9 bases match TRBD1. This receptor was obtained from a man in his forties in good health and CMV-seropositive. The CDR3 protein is CASSRDRAIPLHF. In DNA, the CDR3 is TGTGCCAGCAGCCGGGACAGGGCTATTCCCCTCCACTTT.